The sequence of this T cell receptor (beta chain) was determined in a study of human T cells and chemical hapten exposure. Findings and limits, study-wide: Having alopecia, donors may respond immunologically unlike healthy people.

TCRdb itself ran the RACE reads through MiXCR, one entry per CDR3 protein. The data contain about 83,000 distinct CDR3 sequences, 6% to 9% of them singletons. Details on this clonotype: As yet, its antigen is unknown.

Germline CDR1 and CDR2: LNHNV and YYDKDF (reference sequence). V was trimmed by 4 bases and J by 7 bases, leaving 17 bases between them. The CDR3 spans 15 residues. The time point is: patch test 1, 2 weeks after DPC sensitization. Treatment indicated: therapeutic diphenylcyclopropenone sensitization with weekly scalp DPC. The material sequenced was whole blood, taken in connection with sensitization to the hapten diphenylcyclopropenone (DPC). This chain connects TRBV15 to TRBJ2-1; D is perhaps TRBD1 (7 bases). This receptor was identified in a woman under 40 with alopecia areata. Some clones in this sample may be carry-over from other donors' samples. The CDR3 sequence: CATSTREAGGNEQFF. CDR3 nucleotide sequence: TGTGCCACCAGCACAAGGGAGGCAGGGGGTAATGAGCAGTTCTTC.